Each of the 11 T cell receptor beta chains below was sequenced from the same sample in a study of OX40 agonist ivuxolimab in advanced cancers. The method behind the library was the immunoSEQ multiplex PCR assay. In TCRdb, the immuneACCESS table is reduced to in-frame sequences with V and J assigned. These tables do not hold every clone; where another copy was compared, an unresolved V gene accounts for under half, and the others remain unexplained. This sample has roughly 88,000 clones in its table, and around 87% of those were observed once. 4.5% to 5.5% of the sample is held by the ten biggest clonotypes. Sequencing was performed on CD4+ or CD8+ T cells sorted from blood, taken in a trial of the OX40 agonist ivuxolimab. The receptors originated from an adult with an advanced solid tumor such as melanoma, head and neck, liver or kidney cancer.

In regard to this clone: At one end the junction does not follow the germline gene, possibly because of a read error. Other DNA sequences from this sample encode an identical CDR3 as well. The chain is built from TRBV19 and TRBJ1-1, with a possible D match to TRBD1 (6 bases). Germline V gives CDR1 LNHDA, CDR2 SQIVND (reference sequence). The length of the CDR3 is 14 residues. CDR3 DNA sequence: TGTGCCAGTAGTATGGTAGGGGGGAACACTGAGGCTTTCTTT. Encoded protein: CASSMVGGNTEAFF.

The rearrangement joins TRBV10-1 to TRBJ2-2, with TRBD1 as a possible D gene (6 bases). The V end was cut by 0 bases, the J end by 3 bases, with 8 bases between. The CDR3 totals 15 residues. Germline lookup yields CDR1 WNHNN and CDR2 SYGVQD (reference sequence). CDR3 DNA: TGCGCCAGCAGTGAGTCAGGGGGATACACCGGGGAGCTGTTTTTT. It codes for CASSESGGYTGELFF.

The chain employs TRBV7-9 and TRBJ1-5; TRBD1 matches 8 bases. J was trimmed by 4 bases and V by 3 bases; bases with no gene match: 2. CDR1 SEHNR and CDR2 FQNEAQ come from the germline V gene (reference sequence). The CDR3 is made up of 14 amino acids. The CDR3 bases are TGTGCCAGCAGCTTGGACAGGGTAAATCAGCCCCAGCATTTT. It specifies CASSLDRVNQPQHF.

As DNA, the CDR3 is TGTGCCAGCAGCGACCGGGACCTGGGGGCTTTCTTT. Translated: CASSDRDLGAFF. V usage is TRBV2 and J usage is TRBJ1-1; possibly TRBD1 for D (5 bases). Deletions cut 6 bases from V and 11 bases from J, with 16 bases between. The CDR3 has 12 amino acids. Germline V CDR1 and CDR2: SNHLY, FYNNEI.

The chain joins TRBV10-3 to TRBJ1-2; 12 positions agree with TRBD1. CDR1 and CDR2 from the germline V gene are ENHRY and SYGVKD. Trimming removed 5 bases from V and 4 bases from J; junction bases left unmatched: 14. The CDR3 is 18 residues long. The CDR3 nucleotides read TGTGCCATCAGTAAAGAAACCGGGACAGGGGGCCGGGGCTATGGCTACACCTTC. It codes for CAISKETGTGGRGYGYTF.

The chain carries TRBV7-9 and TRBJ2-2, with TRBD2 matching 9 bases. The CDR3 runs 16 residues. Germline V gene data show CDR1 as SEHNR and CDR2 as FQNEAQ (reference sequence). Losses at the gene ends were 2 bases for V and 0 bases for J; bases not matched to a gene: 1. CDR3 loop: CASSLLAGTNTGELFF. The CDR3 bases are TGTGCCAGCAGCTTACTAGCGGGGACGAACACCGGGGAGCTGTTTTTT.

This chain connects TRBV7-9 to TRBJ1-2; 9 positions agree with TRBD1. V dropped 3 bases and J dropped 4; count of bases not matched to a gene: 3. Per the germline V gene, CDR1 is SEHNR and CDR2 is FQNEAQ (reference sequence). This CDR3 region has 14 residues. CDR3 DNA sequence: TGTGCCAGCAGCTTTGGACAGGGGTCCTATGGCTACACCTTC. Its translation: CASSFGQGSYGYTF.

This clone was detected once. The V and J genes are TRBV30 and TRBJ1-1, with D possibly TRBD1 on 6 matching bases. Germline V CDR1 and CDR2: GTSNPN, SVGIG (reference sequence). V dropped 0 bases and J dropped 7 bases, with 12 bases sitting between them. The CDR3 runs 13 residues. The CDR3 here is CAWSVLRGSEAFF. The CDR3 bases are TGTGCCTGGAGTGTATTAAGGGGGAGTGAAGCTTTCTTT.

This clone was observed a few times. J is TRBJ2-1 and V is TRBV7-3; 7 bases match TRBD2. The J segment lost 7 bases and the V segment lost 5 bases, leaving 8 bases of the junction unmatched. CDR3 length equals 14 residues. The germline V gene has CDR1 SGHTA and CDR2 FQGTGA. CDR3 bases: TGTGCCAGCAGCATTAATGGGGGAGGGAATGAGCAGTTCTTC. It specifies CASSINGGGNEQFF.

V usage is TRBV9 and J usage is TRBJ2-3, with 12 bases matching TRBD2. Trimming took 3 bases from V and 6 from J; bases not matched to a gene: 2. The CDR3 consists of 14 residues. Germline V lookup: CDR1 SGDLS, CDR2 YYNGEE. CDR3 loop: CASSEGLAGDTQYF. The CDR3 coding sequence is TGTGCCAGCAGCGAGGGACTAGCGGGTGATACGCAGTATTTT.

This clone was recorded only once. The chain recombines TRBV5-1 with TRBJ2-3; possibly TRBD1 or TRBD2 for D (6 bases each). Germline V gene sequence: CDR1 SGHRS, CDR2 YFSETQ. This CDR3 is 14 amino acids long. Trimming removed 6 bases from V and 4 bases from J, with 15 bases in between. Here the CDR3 reads CASTPGGPSDTQYF. The CDR3 nucleotides are TGCGCCAGCACTCCCGGGGGCCCTTCAGATACGCAGTATTTT.